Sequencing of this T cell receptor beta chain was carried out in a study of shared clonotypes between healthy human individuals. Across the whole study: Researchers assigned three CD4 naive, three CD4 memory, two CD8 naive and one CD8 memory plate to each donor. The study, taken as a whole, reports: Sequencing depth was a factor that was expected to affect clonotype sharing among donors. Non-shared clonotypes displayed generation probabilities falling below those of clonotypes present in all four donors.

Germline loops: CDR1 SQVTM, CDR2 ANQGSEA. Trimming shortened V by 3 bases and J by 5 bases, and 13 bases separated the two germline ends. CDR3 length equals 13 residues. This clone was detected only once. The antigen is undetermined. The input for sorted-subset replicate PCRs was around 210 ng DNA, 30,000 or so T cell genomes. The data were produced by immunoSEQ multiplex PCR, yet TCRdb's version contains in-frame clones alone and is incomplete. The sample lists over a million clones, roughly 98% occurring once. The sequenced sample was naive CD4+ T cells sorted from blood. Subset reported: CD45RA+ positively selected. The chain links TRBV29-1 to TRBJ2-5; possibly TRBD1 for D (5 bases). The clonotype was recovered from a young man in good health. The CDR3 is CSVEVIRGETQYF. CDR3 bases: TGCAGCGTTGAGGTCATTAGGGGCGAGACCCAGTACTTC.